The sequence of this T cell receptor beta chain was determined in a study of T cell responses to AZD1222 COVID-19 vaccine. TCRdb keeps only in-frame clones here, not all; method: immunoSEQ multiplex PCR. The sample includes about 130,000 clones, 80% to 95% seen only once; the top ten take 6% to 7.5%. Analyses pooled second doses at about 4 or about 12 weeks. The CDR3 totals 16 residues. V lost 1 base and J 2 bases, leaving 11 bases between the germline ends. CDR1 and CDR2 (germline): SGHAT, FQNNGV. The material sequenced was peripheral blood, taken 28 days after the second AZD1222 dose. This clonotype was obtained from an adult who received the AZD1222 COVID-19 vaccine. V usage is TRBV11-2 and J usage is TRBJ1-4, with D tentatively TRBD1 (6 bases). The CDR3: CASSLVSGATNEKLFF. CDR3 DNA: TGTGCCAGCAGCTTAGTGTCAGGGGCGACTAATGAAAAACTGTTTTTT.